Included here is one TCR beta chain sequence, with context. The antigen is undetermined. Since a much larger clone is just one base distant, this may be a read error. The data were taken from a study of T cells in Graves' hyperthyroidism and ophthalmopathy. Study results and limitations: The authors' 13 V-J model separated ophthalmopathy from stable hyperthyroidism. Most clonotypes expanded in thyroid above 0.001 were likewise present in blood.

RNA transcripts gave rise to amplified TCR beta CDR3 regions. When the TCR CDR3 underwent first-round RT-PCR, the HTBI primer set was used. TCRdb re-analysed the multiplex PCR reads in MiXCR, keeping a single row per CDR3 protein. The data contain around 370,000 distinct CDR3 sequences, about 18% of them singletons. There are 11 residues in the CDR3. Germline CDR1 is SGHKS and CDR2 is YYEKEE (reference sequence). V is TRBV5-5 and J is TRBJ2-7, with D unresolved. Sequencing used blood. The receptor comes from a man aged 18 to 30 with Graves' ophthalmopathy. CDR3 region: CAGSHIGEQYF. Written as DNA, the CDR3 is TGTGCCGGCAGCCACATAGGAGAGCAGTACTTC. Together with reference TRBV5-5 and TRBJ2-7, the CDR3 gives the full variable domain: DAGVTQSPTHLIKTRGQQVTLRCSPISGHKSVSWYQQVLGQGPQFIFQYYEKEERGRGNFPDRFSARQFPNYSSELNVNALLLGDSALYLCAGSHIGEQYFGPGTRLTVT.